Shown below are 27 T cell receptor beta chains from a single sample sequenced in a study of cytomegalovirus exposure and HLA in healthy donors. The PCR used 60 Vbeta and 13 Jbeta primers. Assay: immunoSEQ multiplex PCR; the TCRdb copy retains only in-frame clones and omits some. The table lists around 160,000 clones, almost 80% of them singletons, with roughly 10% in the top ten. Sequenced: PBMCs. Receptors were obtained from a man between 18 and 29 years old in good health and CMV-seropositive.

The table lists this clone with a count of one. This chain uses TRBV7-2 with TRBJ2-7, with 11 bases fitting TRBD1. V lost 2 bases and J lost 5; bases outside the gene matches: 11. The CDR3 sequence is 17 residues long. Germline V gives CDR1 SGHTA, CDR2 FQGNSA. The CDR3 loop is CASSLSSAGTGGNEQYF. The CDR3 nucleotides read TGTGCCAGCAGCTTATCTAGTGCCGGGACAGGGGGGAACGAGCAGTACTTC. The full variable domain, with the rest looked up from reference TRBV7-2 and TRBJ2-7, is GAGVSQSPSNKVTEKGKDVELRCDPISGHTALYWYRQSLGQGLEFLIYFQGNSAPDKSGLPSDRFSAERTGGSVSTLTIQRTQQEDSAVYLCASSLSSAGTGGNEQYFGPGTRLTVT.

This clone is a singleton in its sample. This chain links TRBV11-2 with TRBJ2-7; maybe TRBD2 (5 bases). CDR3 length equals 14 residues. The germline gives CDR1 SGHAT, CDR2 FQNNGV. The V and J ends lost 5 bases and 4 bases respectively, with 15 bases between them. CDR3 bases: TGTGCCAGCAGCGGAACTAGTGGGAGTTACGAGCAGTACTTC. This codes for CASSGTSGSYEQYF.

The chain is built from TRBV6-1 and TRBJ2-3; weak D call: TRBD2 (6 bases). Germline assignment: CDR1 MNHNS and CDR2 SASEGT. The CDR3 extends over 14 amino acids. The ends were cut back, 11 bases at V and 7 bases at J, with 22 bases in the middle. The CDR3 DNA follows: TGTGCCCTTGAGGGACTCCTTCATGGGTATACGCAGTATTTT. This translates into CALEGLLHGYTQYF.

This clone came up once. J is TRBJ2-7 and V is TRBV30; 8 bases are shared with TRBD2. The CDR3 is 14 amino acids. The germline V gene encodes CDR1 GTSNPN and CDR2 SVGIG (reference sequence). V lost 0 bases to trimming and J lost 8 bases; unmatched junction nucleotides: 9. As DNA, the CDR3 is TGTGCCTGGAGTGTAGGCCCCCGCGGGAGGCAGCAGTACTTC. Its translation: CAWSVGPRGRQQYF.

The chain has TRBV4-3 and TRBJ2-2; TRBD2 might be the D (6 bases). Trimming pared 0 bases from V and 9 bases from J, leaving 17 bases between. The CDR3 has 16 amino acids. Germline CDR1 reads LGHNA; CDR2 reads YSLEER. CDR3 nucleotides: TGCGCCAGCAGCCAAGATCTGGGAGGAGGAGACAGGGAGCTGTTTTTT. The encoded protein is CASSQDLGGGDRELFF.

CDR3 residues: CASKGGLNTEAFF. The CDR3 DNA reads TGTGCCAGCAAAGGGGGCTTGAACACTGAAGCTTTCTTT. J is TRBJ1-1 and V is TRBV2; 7 nucleotides agree with TRBD1. The CDR3 loop spans 13 amino acids. The germline gives CDR1 SNHLY, CDR2 FYNNEI. Trimming removed 7 bases from V and 0 bases from J; junction bases left unmatched: 2.

The rearrangement joins TRBV2 to TRBJ2-2; D may be TRBD2 (7 bases). Trimming stripped 6 bases from V and 7 bases from J, with 15 bases between. CDR1 and CDR2 (germline): SNHLY, FYNNEI. There are 14 residues in the CDR3. The CDR3 reads CASSGGLAIGELFF. CDR3 sequence (DNA): TGTGCCAGCAGCGGGGGGCTAGCCATCGGGGAGCTGTTTTTT.

The chain combines TRBV4-3 with TRBJ2-3; possibly TRBD2 for D (5 bases). Trimming stripped 0 bases from V and 0 bases from J, with 16 bases between. The CDR3 totals 18 residues. Germline values: CDR1 LGHNA, CDR2 YSLEER. The CDR3 region is CASSQDYRSGASTDTQYF. As DNA, the CDR3 is TGCGCCAGCAGCCAAGATTACCGGAGCGGAGCCAGCACAGATACGCAGTATTTT.

The chain combines TRBV30 with TRBJ2-1, with 7 bases lining up with TRBD2. This CDR3 is 14 amino acids long. Germline loops: CDR1 GTSNPN, CDR2 SVGIG (reference sequence). V was clipped by 0 bases and J by 7 bases; unmatched bases: 6. The CDR3, as DNA: TGTGCCTGGAGTGTAGGCGGGAGCTTGAATGAGCAGTTCTTC. Protein product: CAWSVGGSLNEQFF.

This clone has a single count. The chain couples TRBV10-3 to TRBJ1-6, with TRBD1 identical over 11 bases. The germline V gene has CDR1 ENHRY and CDR2 SYGVKD. V dropped 2 bases and J dropped 11; count of bases not matched to a gene: 8. This CDR3 is 16 amino acids long. Here the CDR3 reads CAISEPGTGGNPPLHF. As DNA, the CDR3 is TGTGCCATCAGTGAGCCAGGGACAGGGGGAAATCCACCCCTCCACTTT.

This chain joins TRBV7-9 and TRBJ1-4; 7 nucleotides line up with TRBD1. This CDR3 is 18 amino acids long. Germline V gene data show CDR1 as SEHNR and CDR2 as FQNEAQ (reference sequence). V gave up 4 bases and J gave up 6 bases; unmatched junction bases: 17. The CDR3 sequence is CASSYPPGSGQGDEKLFF. CDR3 coding DNA: TGTGCCAGCAGCTATCCTCCCGGGAGTGGGCAGGGGGATGAAAAACTGTTTTTT.

This clone was counted only a few times. This chain connects TRBV5-6 to TRBJ1-1; D perhaps matches TRBD1 (5 bases). Germline CDR1 SGHDT, CDR2 YYEEEE. The CDR3 is made up of 12 amino acids. V dropped 0 bases and J dropped 13 bases, with 13 bases sitting between them. The CDR3 reads CASSLAAGWVFF. DNA for the CDR3: TGTGCCAGCAGCTTGGCTGCAGGGTGGGTTTTCTTT.

This clone was found a few times. The V call is TRBV27, the J call TRBJ2-7; unclear D gene. From germline, CDR1 is MNHEY and CDR2 SMNVEV (reference sequence). The length of the CDR3 is 11 residues. V was cut by 6 bases and J by 6 bases, with 9 bases left in between. CDR3 coding DNA: TGTGCCAGCAGATATGGCGGCGAGCAGTACTTC. Its protein is CASRYGGEQYF.

The genes are TRBV4-2 and TRBJ1-2, with D maybe TRBD1 (5 bases). Trimming took off 1 base at V and 3 bases at J, with 15 bases between the two ends. The CDR3 runs to 16 residues. Germline V gene data show CDR1 as LGHNA and CDR2 as YNFKEQ. CDR3 DNA: TGTGCCAGCAGCCAAGGTCCGCAGGGCGTGGACTATGGCTACACCTTC. It yields the protein CASSQGPQGVDYGYTF.

This chain links TRBV19 with TRBJ1-2; 8 bases fit TRBD1. From germline, CDR1 is LNHDA and CDR2 SQIVND (reference sequence). V gave up 5 bases and J gave up 5 bases; unmatched junction bases: 13. This CDR3 spans 16 amino acids. The CDR3 is CASSANYRGDFYGYTF. CDR3 nucleotides: TGTGCCAGTAGTGCAAACTACAGGGGGGATTTTTATGGCTACACCTTC.

The chain is built from TRBV5-6 and TRBJ2-3; D not resolved. The germline V and J ends were trimmed by 6 bases and 5 bases, with 10 bases remaining between them. This CDR3 spans 12 amino acids. Germline CDR1 is SGHDT and CDR2 is YYEEEE. The CDR3 sequence is CASTDGGDTQYF. CDR3 coding DNA: TGTGCCAGCACAGACGGCGGAGATACGCAGTATTTT. Looking up the rest from reference TRBV5-6 and TRBJ2-3 gives the full variable domain: DAGVTQSPTHLIKTRGQQVTLRCSPKSGHDTVSWYQQALGQGPQFIFQYYEEEERQRGNFPDRFSGHQFPNYSSELNVNALLLGDSALYLCASTDGGDTQYFGPGTRLTVL.

The genes are TRBV5-6 and TRBJ1-1; D is uncertain. The germline V gene has CDR1 SGHDT and CDR2 YYEEEE. Trimming removed 4 bases at V and 4 bases at J, with 8 bases between. CDR3 length: 12 amino acids. The CDR3 nucleotides are TGTGCCAGCAGCCCAGGCAGCACTGAAGCTTTCTTT. Translating gives CASSPGSTEAFF.

The V and J genes are TRBV6-5 and TRBJ2-1; D is ambiguous. Trimming pared 5 bases from V and 0 bases from J, leaving 5 bases between. This CDR3 comprises 13 residues. The germline CDR1 and CDR2 sequences are MNHEY and SVGAGI. CDR3 nucleotide sequence: TGTGCCAGCAGTCGGAGCTCCTACAATGAGCAGTTCTTC. Protein product: CASSRSSYNEQFF.

The CDR3 here is CASSSLGGSSEQYF. The CDR3 bases are TGTGCCAGTAGTAGTCTCGGCGGGAGTAGCGAGCAGTACTTC. The rearrangement uses TRBV19 and TRBJ2-7; 7 nucleotides match TRBD2. CDR3 length equals 14 residues. Germline lookup yields CDR1 LNHDA and CDR2 SQIVND (reference sequence). Trimming at V came to 4 bases and at J to 6 bases, leaving 9 bases not matched to a gene.

The chain recombines TRBV9 with TRBJ2-7; tentative D call: TRBD2 (6 bases). Trimming removed 3 bases from V and 7 bases from J, with 8 bases in between. Germline V gives CDR1 SGDLS, CDR2 YYNGEE. The CDR3 sequence is 11 residues long. The CDR3 loop reads CASSAGGEQYF. Here the CDR3 DNA reads TGTGCCAGCAGCGCCGGGGGTGAGCAGTACTTC.

The V call is TRBV10-3, the J call TRBJ2-7; 11 nucleotides line up with TRBD2. The CDR3 contains 13 residues. Per germline, CDR1 ENHRY and CDR2 SYGVKD. Trimming cost V 10 bases and J 2 bases; bases outside gene matches: 4. This CDR3 is CATLLAGAYEQYF. The CDR3 DNA sequence: TGTGCCACCCTACTAGCGGGAGCCTACGAGCAGTACTTC.

The V and J genes are TRBV25-1 and TRBJ1-2, with D tentatively TRBD1 (6 bases). V was shortened by 1 base and J by 10 bases, with 10 bases between the two germline ends. CDR3 length: 12 amino acids. Germline V gives CDR1 MGHDK, CDR2 SYGVNS. The CDR3: CASSESGADYTF. The CDR3 DNA is TGTGCCAGCAGTGAATCAGGGGCTGACTACACCTTC.

This clone has only a few counts. The chain has TRBV27 and TRBJ2-3, with D possibly being TRBD2 (6 bases). The V gene's germline CDR1 is MNHEY and CDR2 SMNVEV (reference sequence). The germline V and J ends were trimmed by 6 bases and 5 bases, with 15 bases remaining between them. The CDR3 spans 14 residues. The CDR3 sequence is CASSPGTARDTQYF. The CDR3, as DNA: TGTGCCAGCAGCCCCGGGACTGCGCGAGATACGCAGTATTTT.

The table lists this clone with a few counts. The DNA of the CDR3 is TGTGCCAGCAGTGAAGTTATAAGTGGGGGCCAGGGCACAGATACGCAGTATTTT. Translating gives CASSEVISGGQGTDTQYF. The chain couples TRBV6-1 to TRBJ2-3; the D gene is possibly TRBD1 (6 bases). V was pared by 1 base and J by 1 base, with 18 bases between. From germline, CDR1 is MNHNS and CDR2 SASEGT. The CDR3 contains 18 residues.

This chain joins TRBV28 and TRBJ1-2; unclear D gene. CDR3 length: 16 amino acids. Germline CDR1 and CDR2: MDHEN and SYDVKM. Trimming left V 2 bases short and J 3 bases short, with 16 bases between. The CDR3 reads CASSLPGFGPHYGYTF. The DNA of the CDR3 is TGTGCCAGCAGTTTACCGGGGTTCGGCCCTCACTATGGCTACACCTTC.

This chain joins TRBV13 and TRBJ1-4; perhaps TRBD1 as D (6 bases). Germline CDR1 reads PRHDT; CDR2 reads FYEKMQ (reference sequence). CDR3 size: 17 residues. The V end was cut by 4 bases, the J end by 5 bases, with 20 bases between. The CDR3 DNA reads as TGTGCCAGCAGCTCCCAGTACAGGGTCGAGTCCAATGAAAAACTGTTTTTT. It translates to CASSSQYRVESNEKLFF.

The genes are TRBV7-6 and TRBJ2-2; 7 bases map to TRBD1. Germline V lookup: CDR1 SGHVS, CDR2 FNYEAQ. CDR3 length equals 14 residues. The V and J ends lost 5 bases and 3 bases, in that order; junction bases with no gene match: 3. The chain's CDR3 is CASSVDRDTGELFF. The CDR3 DNA reads as TGTGCCAGCAGCGTAGACAGGGACACCGGGGAGCTGTTTTTT.